Presented here are 5 T cell receptor beta chains from one specimen sequenced in a study of human T cells and chemical hapten exposure (dated by TCRdb to the early 2020s). Interpreted using the paper, the time point label stands for: pre-sensitization, week 0. The sample's treatment or condition, from its label and the paper: therapeutic diphenylcyclopropenone sensitization with weekly scalp DPC. Libraries were built with RACE. Instrument used: NextSeq 500. TCRdb took the public reads, trimmed them with fastp at Q25, ran MiXCR for clone calling and kept in-frame beta chains. CDR3 protein sequences are deduplicated, and each keeps its most common genes and DNA. In all, the sample holds approximately 370,000 distinct CDR3 sequences, and 5.5% of those were seen once. The top ten clonotypes cover less than 9% of the sample. Here the sequenced sample was whole blood, taken in connection with sensitization to the hapten diphenylcyclopropenone (DPC). These receptors were collected from a woman aged 18 to 35 with alopecia areata. Some clones in this sample may be carry-over from other donors' samples.

This clonotype was counted at least ten times. V and J are TRBV27 and TRBJ2-7; 7 bases align to TRBD1. The CDR3 is 13 amino acids. The trim removed 1 base at V and 6 bases at J, leaving 3 bases unmatched. Germline CDR1 is MNHEY and CDR2 is SMNVEV (reference sequence). The CDR3 DNA follows: TGTGCCAGCAGTTTATTTCCAGGGGGCGAGCAGTACTTC. Protein product: CASSLFPGGEQYF.

The chain recombines TRBV27 with TRBJ1-5; D unresolved. Germline V CDR1 and CDR2: MNHEY, SMNVEV (reference sequence). With 4 bases removed from V and 4 bases from J, the gap between germline ends came to 8 bases. The CDR3 loop spans 13 amino acids. CDR3 nucleotide sequence: TGTGCCAGCAGTTCATCGGCTAATCAGCCCCAGCATTTT. Translating it yields CASSSSANQPQHF.

This clonotype has only a few counts. V usage is TRBV5-4 and J usage is TRBJ2-1, with D possibly being TRBD1 or TRBD2 (5 bases each). The ends were cut back, 3 bases at V and 10 bases at J, with 11 bases in the middle. Germline loops: CDR1 SGHNT, CDR2 YYREEE (reference sequence). The CDR3 is 12 amino acids. The CDR3 DNA reads as TGTGCCAGCAGCTCTGGGGACGACGAGCAGTTCTTC. This encodes CASSSGDDEQFF.

This clonotype was picked up many times. V gene TRBV3-1 combines with J gene TRBJ2-7; D unresolved. V lost 1 base, J lost 2 bases, and 9 bases lay in between. The germline gives CDR1 LGHDT, CDR2 YNNKEL (reference sequence). The CDR3 spans 14 residues. The chain's CDR3 is CASSQANSPYEQYF. CDR3 in DNA: TGTGCCAGCAGCCAAGCAAACAGCCCCTACGAGCAGTACTTC.

This clonotype has just a few counts. The chain has TRBV5-6 and TRBJ1-4, with D maybe TRBD1 (6 bases). CDR1 SGHDT and CDR2 YYEEEE come from the germline V gene. V shed 4 bases and J shed 5 bases, with 15 bases lying between them. The CDR3 contains 15 residues. The CDR3 sequence: CASSLLSGANEKLFF. The DNA of the CDR3 is TGTGCCAGCAGCCTTTTATCGGGGGCCAATGAAAAACTGTTTTTT.